This TCR beta chain was found in a study of regulatory dendritic cells for organ transplantation. Study-wide background: Regulatory dendritic cells were monocyte-derived, receiving vitamin D3 on days 0 and 4 and IL-10 on day 4. The study's findings and limits: Memory CD8+ clonal expansion seemed more limited with regulatory than mature dendritic cells.

CFSE-labeled sorted T cells met regulatory or mature dendritic cells for under 6 days. Details on this clone: What it binds is not known.

Generated by immunoSEQ multiplex PCR, the TCRdb table keeps only in-frame clones and is missing some. The repertoire includes approximately 10,000 clones, roughly 71% of them detected once, and over 2% sits in the top ten. Germline values: CDR1 MDHEN, CDR2 SYDVKM. The ends were cut back, 5 bases at V and 0 bases at J, with 7 bases in the middle. The CDR3 has 13 residues. The V and J genes are TRBV28 and TRBJ1-1; D unresolved. The specimen sequenced was memory CD4+ T cells from blood cultured with regulatory dendritic cells. Subset specified: CD45RO+ memory T cells. The sequence came from a human donor in good health. CDR3 sequence (DNA): TGTGCCAGCAGTAAACAGATGAACACTGAAGCTTTCTTT. The encoded protein is CASSKQMNTEAFF.